The clone carrying this T cell receptor (beta chain) was seen only a few times. The antigen is unknown. Researchers amplified the TCR beta CDR3 regions from RNA transcripts. RT-PCR in the first round (using the HTBI primer set) targeted the TCR CDR3. TCRdb fed the multiplex PCR reads into MiXCR, producing one record per CDR3 protein. This sample yields 450,000 to 700,000 distinct CDR3 sequences, of which 46% are seen a single time; 7.5% to 8.5% belongs to the top ten. The entry originates in a study of T cells in Graves' hyperthyroidism and ophthalmopathy. Whole-study results and caveats: The model made its ophthalmopathy prediction, and onset followed a median around 6.9 months later.

Patients counted as stable if ophthalmopathy did not develop within 18 months. Participants, patients aged 18 to 65, had newly diagnosed hyperthyroidism with a duration under 2 months. Germline loops: CDR1 LNHDA, CDR2 SQIVND (reference sequence). The CDR3 runs to 15 residues. Losses at the gene ends were 4 bases for V and 6 bases for J; bases not matched to a gene: 6. The V and J genes are TRBV19 and TRBJ2-2; 9 bases are a match to TRBD2. The receptor was isolated from a woman between 18 and 29 years old with Graves' hyperthyroidism. The material sequenced was peripheral blood or thyroid tissue (not recorded which). The CDR3 sequence: CASSNPSGASGELFF. Here the CDR3 DNA reads TGTGCCAGTAGTAATCCTAGCGGGGCCTCCGGGGAGCTGTTTTTT.